The 26 T cell receptor beta chains below come from one sample, sequenced in a study of Graves' ophthalmopathy and Graves' hyperthyroidism. RNA transcripts were the template, and TCR beta CDR3 regions were amplified from them. Second-round multiplex PCR followed a first-round RT-PCR using HTBI primers. TCRdb used MiXCR to reprocess the multiplex PCR reads, holding one entry per CDR3 protein. The sample includes about 390,000 distinct CDR3 sequences, 15% of them seen just once. The sample comprised peripheral blood. Every receptor here comes from a woman aged 18-35 years with stable Graves' hyperthyroidism.

The chain carries TRBV30 and TRBJ2-5; D may be TRBD2 (6 bases). Looked up from germline, CDR1 is GTSNPN and CDR2 is SVGIG (reference sequence). The CDR3 length is 15 residues. V was clipped by 1 base and J by 7 bases, with 19 bases between them. In nucleotides, the CDR3 is TGTGCCTGGAGTGCTTCGGGACCCCGGCGGGGGACCCAGTACTTC. Protein product: CAWSASGPRRGTQYF. Filled out from reference TRBV30 and TRBJ2-5, the complete variable domain reads SQTIHQWPATLVQPVGSPLSLECTVEGTSNPNLYWYRQAAGRGLQLLFYSVGIGQISSEVPQNLSASRPQDRQFILSSKKLLLSDSGFYLCAWSASGPRRGTQYFGPGTRLLVL.

This clonotype was recorded at least ten times. CDR3 residues: CASQLGPNTEAFF. Here the CDR3 DNA reads TGTGCCAGCCAACTGGGCCCGAACACTGAAGCTTTCTTT. V usage is TRBV18 and J usage is TRBJ1-1; unclear D gene. The germline V and J ends were trimmed by 8 bases and 1 base, with 11 bases remaining between them. Germline-derived CDR1 and CDR2 are KGHSH and LQKENI. The CDR3 covers 13 residues. Drawing the rest from reference TRBV18 and TRBJ1-1, the complete variable domain is NAGVMQNPRHLVRRRGQEARLRCSPMKGHSHVYWYRQLPEEGLKFMVYLQKENIIDESGMPKERFSAEFPKEGPSILRIQQVVRGDSAAYFCASQLGPNTEAFFGQGTRLTVV.

This clonotype was seen ten or more times. V and J are TRBV6-2 or TRBV6-3 and TRBJ2-4; a weak D match, TRBD2 (5 bases). CDR3 length: 14 amino acids. Germline lookup yields CDR1 MNHEY and CDR2 SVGEGT. Trimming removed 6 bases at V and 4 bases at J, with 13 bases between. Here the CDR3 reads CASSLSRGKNIQYF. The CDR3 coding sequence is TGTGCCAGCAGCCTTTCCAGAGGGAAAAACATTCAGTACTTC.

This clonotype has a handful of counts. At one end, the junction sequence differs from germline, possibly due to a read error. The rearrangement uses TRBV29-1 and TRBJ1-5; D is undetermined. CDR1 is SQVTM and CDR2 is ANQGSEA in the germline V gene. The CDR3 sequence is 13 residues long. CDR3 in DNA: TGCAGCGTTGAATTGGTAGCTAATCAGCCTCAGCATTTT. The encoded protein is CSVELVANQPQHF.

This clonotype was counted ten times or more. The V and J genes are TRBV11-2 and TRBJ2-7; D possibly corresponds to TRBD1 (6 bases). The CDR3 covers 17 residues. Trimming pared 4 bases from V and 3 bases from J, leaving 22 bases between. CDR1 and CDR2 (germline): SGHAT, FQNNGV. The CDR3 DNA reads as TGTGCCAGCAGCTCGGGAACAGGGAATCCCATCCGCTACGAGCAGTACTTC. It codes for CASSSGTGNPIRYEQYF.

This clonotype was recorded at least ten times. The chain is built from TRBV7-8 and TRBJ1-5; D may be TRBD1 (6 bases). The CDR3 runs 15 residues. The germline CDR1 and CDR2 sequences are SGHVS and FQNEAQ. Trimming shortened V by 4 bases and J by 4 bases, and 14 bases separated the two germline ends. This CDR3 is CASSSGGQENQPQHF. The CDR3 DNA follows: TGTGCCAGCAGCTCCGGGGGGCAGGAAAATCAGCCCCAGCATTTT. Together with reference TRBV7-8 and TRBJ1-5, the CDR3 gives the full variable domain: GAGVSQSPRYKVAKRGQDVALRCDPISGHVSLFWYQQALGQGPEFLTYFQNEAQLDKSGLPSDRFFAERPEGSVSTLKIQRTQQEDSAVYLCASSSGGQENQPQHFGDGTRLSIL.

This clonotype was observed many times. The chain joins TRBV7-9 to TRBJ1-1; D remains ambiguous. V was shortened by 0 bases and J by 2 bases, with 10 bases between the two germline ends. The CDR3 sequence is 15 residues long. Germline V gene lookup returns CDR1 SEHNR and CDR2 FQNEAQ (reference sequence). For the CDR3, the DNA is TGTGCCAGCAGCTTAGCCCCGGAACCCAACACTGAAGCTTTCTTT. Translating gives CASSLAPEPNTEAFF.

Note on this clonotype: Since a much larger clone is just one base distant, this may be a read error. This rearrangement joins TRBV12-5 to TRBJ2-7; unclear D gene. V gave up 3 bases and J gave up 1 base, with 7 bases separating them. The germline V gene has CDR1 LGHNT and CDR2 FRNRAP. This CDR3 is built from 13 residues. DNA for the CDR3: TGTGCTAGTGGTTTTGGGATTTCCTACGAGCAGTACGTC. Protein product: CASGFGISYEQYV.

The rearrangement links TRBV7-2 to TRBJ2-5; D is perhaps TRBD2 (6 bases). Germline V gives CDR1 SGHTA, CDR2 FQGNSA. The CDR3 loop spans 14 amino acids. The V gene lost 5 bases and the J gene lost 2 bases, with 12 bases spanning the gap. The CDR3: CASSPGGAQETQYF. The CDR3 DNA sequence: TGTGCCAGCAGCCCCGGGGGAGCTCAAGAGACCCAGTACTTC.

This clonotype was observed many times. The chain has TRBV6-4 and TRBJ1-1; possible D gene TRBD1, 6 bases. Germline V gives CDR1 MRHNA, CDR2 SNTAGT. V was trimmed by 6 bases and J by 0 bases, leaving 20 bases between them. The CDR3 runs to 17 residues. CDR3 DNA: TGTGCCAGCAGCAGGGCTAACAGGGTAATCCTGAACACTGAAGCTTTCTTT. Its protein is CASSRANRVILNTEAFF.

The V call is TRBV2, the J call TRBJ1-2; a weak D match, TRBD1 (6 bases). Germline V CDR1 and CDR2: SNHLY, FYNNEI. V shed 3 bases and J shed 3 bases, with 14 bases lying between them. The CDR3 contains 15 residues. The CDR3 DNA reads as TGTGCCAGCAGTGACCAGACAGGTTATGACTATGGCTACACCTTC. Amino acids: CASSDQTGYDYGYTF.

This clonotype occurred many times. This chain connects TRBV6-5 to TRBJ1-5, with TRBD1 identical over 7 bases. Germline CDR1 MNHEY, CDR2 SVGAGI. V was clipped by 1 base and J by 5 bases; unmatched bases: 5. This CDR3 spans 15 amino acids. CDR3 region: CASSYWDSHYQPQHF. The CDR3 DNA reads TGTGCCAGCAGTTACTGGGACAGTCACTATCAGCCCCAGCATTTT.

This clonotype has just a few counts. At one boundary the junction diverges from the germline segment, which might be a read error. The CDR3: CASREGGVGTEACF. The CDR3 DNA reads TGTGCCAGCAGGGAAGGGGGCGTCGGCACTGAAGCTTGCTTT. The chain is built from TRBV28 and TRBJ1-1; 7 bases are shared with TRBD1. Per germline, CDR1 MDHEN and CDR2 SYDVKM. This CDR3 has 14 amino acids.

Ten or more counts support this clonotype. The chain links TRBV19 to TRBJ1-5; TRBD1 is a possible D gene (5 bases). Germline loops: CDR1 LNHDA, CDR2 SQIVND (reference sequence). The CDR3 is made up of 14 amino acids. The V and J ends lost 7 bases and 0 bases respectively, with 10 bases between them. This CDR3 reads CASTYRFSNQPQHF. CDR3 in DNA: TGTGCCAGTACATACAGGTTTAGCAATCAGCCCCAGCATTTT.

Ten or more counts support this clonotype. V is TRBV10-3 and J is TRBJ1-1; 8 bases map to TRBD1. The V and J ends lost 8 bases and 2 bases, in that order; junction bases with no gene match: 10. The CDR3 runs 15 residues. Germline loops: CDR1 ENHRY, CDR2 SYGVKD. The CDR3 nucleotides are TGTGCCATCGTTGGGGGAGGACAGGGTAACACTGAAGCTTTCTTT. It encodes CAIVGGGQGNTEAFF.

Concerning this clonotype: A read error may be the cause here, since a much bigger clone is one base away. V is TRBV19 and J is TRBJ1-1; 7 nucleotides match TRBD1. Germline values: CDR1 LNHDA, CDR2 SQIVND (reference sequence). This CDR3 comprises 13 residues. The CDR3 bases are TGTGCCAGTAGATATACAGGGGTCTCTGAAGCTTGCTTT. Its translation: CASRYTGVSEACF.

This clonotype was detected many times. The gene calls are TRBV5-1 and TRBJ1-2; the D is unclear. CDR3 length: 15 amino acids. V was clipped by 2 bases and J by 3 bases, with 14 bases between them. Per germline, CDR1 SGHRS and CDR2 YFSETQ. Here the CDR3 reads CASSFGANSDYGYTF. CDR3 coding DNA: TGCGCCAGCAGCTTCGGAGCTAACAGCGACTATGGCTACACCTTC.

The V call is TRBV6-1, the J call TRBJ2-3; no clear D. V was trimmed by 2 bases and J by 5 bases, leaving 8 bases between them. CDR3 length equals 13 residues. Germline loops: CDR1 MNHNS, CDR2 SASEGT. The CDR3 nucleotides read TGTGCCAGCAGTGAAAACACCCAAGATACGCAGTATTTT. Translated, it gives CASSENTQDTQYF.

The chain links TRBV5-1 to TRBJ2-7; 7 positions agree with TRBD1. This CDR3 comprises 16 residues. Germline loops: CDR1 SGHRS, CDR2 YFSETQ. V lost 0 bases and J lost 1; bases outside the gene matches: 7. CDR3 DNA sequence: TGCGCCAGCAGCTTGGTTGCCGGGACAGCTTCCTACGAGCAGTACTTC. Its translation: CASSLVAGTASYEQYF. The entire variable domain, with the rest obtained from reference TRBV5-1 and TRBJ2-7, is as follows: KAGVTQTPRYLIKTRGQQVTLSCSPISGHRSVSWYQQTPGQGLQFLFEYFSETQRNKGNFPGRFSGRQFSNSRSEMNVSTLELGDSALYLCASSLVAGTASYEQYFGPGTRLTVT.

This clonotype was seen repeatedly, ten times or more. The chain recombines TRBV6-5 with TRBJ1-2; 7 positions agree with TRBD1. The CDR3 runs 12 residues. V was pared by 4 bases and J by 8 bases, with 4 bases of the junction left unmatched. Germline V gene lookup returns CDR1 MNHEY and CDR2 SVGAGI. The CDR3 loop is CASSSRGEGYTF. The CDR3 region has the DNA TGTGCCAGCAGTTCCAGGGGGGAAGGCTACACCTTC.

Turning to this clonotype: A much larger clone is a single base away; this may be a read error. The chain employs TRBV5-1 and TRBJ1-2, with D unclear. Looked up from germline, CDR1 is SGHRS and CDR2 is YFSETQ. Trimming took 4 bases from V and 4 from J, leaving 14 bases between them. This CDR3 has 14 amino acids. This CDR3 reads CASSPVSYLYGYTF. The CDR3, as DNA: TGCGCCAGCAGCCCCGTCAGCTATCTCTATGGCTACACCTTC.

This clonotype has just a few counts. The chain carries TRBV6-1 and TRBJ2-5, with 10 bases that match TRBD2. The CDR3 is 16 amino acids. The germline V gene has CDR1 MNHNS and CDR2 SASEGT. V trimming: 2 bases; J trimming: 5 bases; junction bases outside the gene matches: 8. For the CDR3, the DNA is TGTGCCAGCAGTGAACGGGTAGCGGGGGGCCGGGAGACCCAGTACTTC. Its protein is CASSERVAGGRETQYF.

This chain connects TRBV28 to TRBJ1-1; D gene ambiguous. Germline CDR1 reads MDHEN; CDR2 reads SYDVKM. The CDR3 totals 13 residues. Trimming took off 8 bases at V and 5 bases at J, with 15 bases between the two ends. The CDR3: CASSTPERTEAFF. The CDR3 DNA reads TGTGCCAGCTCCACACCAGAGAGGACTGAAGCTTTCTTT.

The chain links TRBV4-1 to TRBJ1-5; D ambiguous. The V end lost 0 bases, the J end lost 0 bases, and 12 bases lay between the germline ends. Germline V gene sequence: CDR1 MGHRA, CDR2 YSYEKL. This CDR3 is 17 amino acids long. CDR3 DNA: TGCGCCAGCAGCCAAGATCGGGCTTTTGCTAGCAATCAGCCCCAGCATTTT. Protein: CASSQDRAFASNQPQHF.

This clonotype was found many times. The rearrangement uses TRBV27 and TRBJ1-1; 9 bases match TRBD1. CDR3 length: 15 residues. Germline CDR1 MNHEY, CDR2 SMNVEV (reference sequence). V shed 2 bases, J shed 5 bases, and the junction held 6 bases outside the gene matches. The CDR3 DNA reads as TGTGCCAGCAGTTTAGGGGGACAGGGAACGACTGAAGCTTTCTTT. This gives the protein CASSLGGQGTTEAFF.

This clonotype was counted ten times or more. The chain combines TRBV19 with TRBJ1-6; no firm D call. CDR1 and CDR2 from the germline V gene are LNHDA and SQIVND (reference sequence). This CDR3 has 15 amino acids. Deletions cut 3 bases from V and 9 bases from J, with 15 bases between. This CDR3 is CASSMRSAVGSPLHF. The DNA of the CDR3 is TGTGCCAGTAGTATGAGGTCGGCAGTCGGTTCACCCCTCCACTTT.